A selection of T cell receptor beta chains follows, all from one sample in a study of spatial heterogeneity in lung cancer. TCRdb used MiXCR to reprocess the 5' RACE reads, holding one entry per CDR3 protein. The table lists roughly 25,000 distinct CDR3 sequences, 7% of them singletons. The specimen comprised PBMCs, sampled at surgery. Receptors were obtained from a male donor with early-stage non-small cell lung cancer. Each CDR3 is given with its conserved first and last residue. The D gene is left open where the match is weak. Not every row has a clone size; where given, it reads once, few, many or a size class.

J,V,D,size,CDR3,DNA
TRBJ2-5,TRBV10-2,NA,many,CASRRRRSYPETQYF,TGCGCCAGCAGGCGCAGACGCTCCTACCCAGAGACCCAGTACTTC
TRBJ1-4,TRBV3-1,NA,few,CASSPWTDNEKLFF,TGTGCCAGCAGCCCTTGGACGGATAATGAAAAACTGTTTTTT
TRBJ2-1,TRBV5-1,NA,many,CASSSRQTSYNEQFF,TGCGCCAGCAGCTCCCGGCAGACTAGTTACAATGAGCAGTTCTTC
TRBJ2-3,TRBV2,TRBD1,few,CASSATGGAADTQYF,TGTGCCAGCAGCGCAACAGGGGGCGCAGCAGATACGCAGTATTTT
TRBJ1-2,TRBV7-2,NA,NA,CASSLNMRDGYTF,TGTGCCAGCAGCTTAAATATGAGGGATGGCTACACCTTC
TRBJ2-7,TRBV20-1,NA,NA,CSALTESYEQYF,TGCAGTGCTCTGACGGAATCCTACGAGCAGTACTTC
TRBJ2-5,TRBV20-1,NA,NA,CSVNRVRGVETQYF,TGCAGTGTAAACAGGGTACGCGGAGTGGAGACCCAGTACTTC
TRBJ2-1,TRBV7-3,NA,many,CASSLTGFPTGHNEQFF,TGTGCCAGCAGCTTAACGGGCTTTCCGACGGGCCACAATGAGCAGTTCTTC
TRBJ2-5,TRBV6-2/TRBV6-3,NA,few,CASSYSGREETQYF,TGTGCCAGCAGTTACTCGGGCAGGGAAGAGACCCAGTACTTC
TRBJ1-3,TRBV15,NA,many,CATSRDPSVGVGGNTIYF,TGTGCCACCAGCAGAGATCCAAGTGTGGGAGTCGGTGGAAACACCATATATTTT
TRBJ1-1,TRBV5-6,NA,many,CASTSTLNTEAFF,TGTGCCAGCACCTCGACCCTGAACACTGAAGCTTTCTTT
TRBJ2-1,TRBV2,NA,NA,CASSAYNEQFF,TGTGCCAGCAGTGCCTACAATGAGCAGTTCTTC
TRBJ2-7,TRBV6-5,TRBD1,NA,CASNDRDSNEQYF,TGTGCCAGCAACGACAGGGACAGCAACGAGCAGTACTTC
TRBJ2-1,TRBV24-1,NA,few,CATSDSSSVSYNEQFF,TGTGCCACCAGTGACTCCTCTAGCGTCTCCTACAATGAGCAGTTCTTC
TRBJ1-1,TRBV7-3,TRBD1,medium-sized,CASSPQGQQLNTEAFF,TGTGCCAGCAGCCCCCAGGGACAGCAATTGAACACTGAAGCTTTCTTT